Reported below is one T cell receptor (beta chain). The target antigen is unknown. TCRdb's table, derived via immunoSEQ multiplex PCR, lists solely in-frame clones and lacks some. Among about 79,000 clones listed, approximately 80% were seen once. The CDR3 length is 13 residues. Germline values: CDR1 KGHSH, CDR2 LQKENI. Trimming cost V 3 bases and J 3 bases, with 8 bases left between them. The record originates from a study of T cell responses to AZD1222 COVID-19 vaccine. Study-wide points: Just five to seven people given AZD1222 tested seropositive at baseline. Increased Spike-specific TCR breadth and depth were observed after two AZD1222 doses.

The sequencing here drew on peripheral blood, taken on day 0 of AZD1222 vaccination. This rearrangement joins TRBV18 to TRBJ1-1, with no clear D. The TCR originated in an adult in good health. The CDR3 loop is CASSPGGDTEAFF. The CDR3, as DNA: TGTGCCAGCTCACCGGGCGGGGACACTGAAGCTTTCTTT.